The clone carrying this TCR beta chain was counted a few times. This may be a read error: a much more frequent sequence differs by one nucleotide. The second PCR ran roughly 6 to 11 cycles with a sample-barcoded 5' primer and J-beta primers. MiXCR, applied by TCRdb to the 5' RACE reads, yields one record per CDR3 protein. The data show fewer than 900,000 distinct CDR3 sequences, more than 40% seen once. This sample was taken from a study of blood T cells in healthy people across ages. Researchers isolated at least 6.5 million PBMCs per sample. The CDR3 has 14 residues. From germline, CDR1 is DFQATT and CDR2 SNEGSKA (reference sequence).

The chain combines TRBV20-1 with TRBJ2-5; 8 nucleotides align to TRBD2. The receptor was derived from a woman aged 55-69 years in good health. The sample comprised blood. Here the CDR3 reads CSARGAGGAETQYF. CDR3 nucleotide sequence: TGCAGTGCAAGAGGGGCGGGAGGAGCCGAGACCCAGTACTTC.